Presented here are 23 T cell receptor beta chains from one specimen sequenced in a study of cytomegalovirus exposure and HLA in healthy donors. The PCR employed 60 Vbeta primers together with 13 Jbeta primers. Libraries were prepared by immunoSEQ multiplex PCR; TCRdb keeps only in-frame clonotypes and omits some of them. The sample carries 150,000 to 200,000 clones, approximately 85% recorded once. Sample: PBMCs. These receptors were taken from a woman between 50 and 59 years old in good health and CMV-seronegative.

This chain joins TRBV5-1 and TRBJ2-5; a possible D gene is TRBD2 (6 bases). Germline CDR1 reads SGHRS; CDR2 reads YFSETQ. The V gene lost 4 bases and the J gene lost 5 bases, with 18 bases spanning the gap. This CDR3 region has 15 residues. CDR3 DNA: TGCGCCAGCAGCCCCGGCTCGGTTGGGGGGGAGACCCAGTACTTC. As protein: CASSPGSVGGETQYF.

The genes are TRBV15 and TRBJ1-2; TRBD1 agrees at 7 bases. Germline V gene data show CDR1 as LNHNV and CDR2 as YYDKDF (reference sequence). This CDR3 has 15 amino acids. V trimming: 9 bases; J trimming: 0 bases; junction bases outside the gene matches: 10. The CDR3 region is CATSRQGLANYGYTF. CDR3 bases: TGTGCCACTTCCCGACAGGGACTAGCTAACTATGGCTACACCTTC.

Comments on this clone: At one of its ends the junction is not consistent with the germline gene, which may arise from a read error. CDR3 protein: CASSLGQWANSEAFF. DNA for the CDR3: TGTGCCAGCAGCCTTGGTCAGTGGGCGAACAGTGAAGCTTTCTTT. The chain combines TRBV28 with TRBJ1-1; D gene unclear. This CDR3 has 15 residues. Germline CDR1 reads MDHEN; CDR2 reads SYDVKM. The variable domain in full, completed from reference TRBV28 and TRBJ1-1, reads DVKVTQSSRYLVKRTGEKVFLECVQDMDHENMFWYRQDPGLGLRLIYFSYDVKMKEKGDIPEGYSVSREKKERFSLILESASTNQTSMYLCASSLGQWANSEAFFGQGTRLTVV.

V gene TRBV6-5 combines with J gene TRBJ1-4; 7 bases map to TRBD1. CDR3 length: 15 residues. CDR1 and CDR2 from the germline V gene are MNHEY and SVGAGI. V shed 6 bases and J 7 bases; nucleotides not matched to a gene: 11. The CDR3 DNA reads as TGTGCCAGCAGCCCAACGACAGGGACGAGTGAAAAACTGTTTTTT. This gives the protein CASSPTTGTSEKLFF.

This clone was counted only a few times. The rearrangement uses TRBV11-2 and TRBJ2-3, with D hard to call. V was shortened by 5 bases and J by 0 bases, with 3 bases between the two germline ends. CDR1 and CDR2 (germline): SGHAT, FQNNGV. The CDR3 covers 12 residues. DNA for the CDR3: TGTGCCAGCAGCCCGAGCACAGATACGCAGTATTTT. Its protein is CASSPSTDTQYF.

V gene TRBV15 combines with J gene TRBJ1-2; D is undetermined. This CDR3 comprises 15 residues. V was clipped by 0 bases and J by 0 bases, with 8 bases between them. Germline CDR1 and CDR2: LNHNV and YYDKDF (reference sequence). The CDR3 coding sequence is TGTGCCACCAGCAGAGACCCCAATCCTAACTATGGCTACACCTTC. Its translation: CATSRDPNPNYGYTF.

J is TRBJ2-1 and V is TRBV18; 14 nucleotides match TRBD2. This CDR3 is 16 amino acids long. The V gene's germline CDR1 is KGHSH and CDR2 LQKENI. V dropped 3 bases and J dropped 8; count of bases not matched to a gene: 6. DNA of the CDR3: TGTGCCAGCTCACCTTCGGGACTAGCGGGAGAACATGAGCAGTTCTTC. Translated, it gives CASSPSGLAGEHEQFF.

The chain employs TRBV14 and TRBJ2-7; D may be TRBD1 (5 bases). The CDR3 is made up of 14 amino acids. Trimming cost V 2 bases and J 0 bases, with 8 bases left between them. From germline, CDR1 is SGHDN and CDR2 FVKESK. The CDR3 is CASSQQGPSYEQYF. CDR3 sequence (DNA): TGTGCCAGCAGCCAACAGGGTCCCTCCTACGAGCAGTACTTC.

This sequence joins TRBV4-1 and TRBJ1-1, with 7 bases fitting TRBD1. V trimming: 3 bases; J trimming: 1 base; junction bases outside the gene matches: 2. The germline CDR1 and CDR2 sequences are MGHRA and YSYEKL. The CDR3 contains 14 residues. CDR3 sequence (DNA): TGCGCCAGCAGCCAGGGACAGTGGAACACTGAAGCTTTCTTT. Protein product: CASSQGQWNTEAFF.

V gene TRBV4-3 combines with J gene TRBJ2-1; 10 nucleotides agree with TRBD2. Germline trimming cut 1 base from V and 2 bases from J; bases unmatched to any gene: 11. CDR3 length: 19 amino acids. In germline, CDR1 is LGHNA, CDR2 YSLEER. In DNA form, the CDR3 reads TGCGCCAGCAGCCAAGTACAAGCGGGAGGGGGGGGCCCCTACAATGAGCAGTTCTTC. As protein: CASSQVQAGGGGPYNEQFF.

The CDR3 region is CASSFGRRAFF. The CDR3 region has the DNA TGTGCCAGCAGCTTCGGTAGGAGGGCTTTCTTT. The chain recombines TRBV11-1 with TRBJ1-1; no definite D call. The CDR3 contains 11 residues. V was pared by 3 bases and J by 11 bases, with 10 bases between. Germline V gene sequence: CDR1 SGHAT, CDR2 FQDESV (reference sequence).

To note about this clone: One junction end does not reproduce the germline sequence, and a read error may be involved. The CDR3 DNA reads TGTTCCAGCAGCGTGGGGCTGGGAGGAAGAAATCAGCCCCAGCATTTT. Amino acids: CSSSVGLGGRNQPQHF. The rearrangement uses TRBV7-9 and TRBJ1-5; tentative D call: TRBD1 (5 bases). This CDR3 comprises 16 residues. Germline V gene sequence: CDR1 SEHNR, CDR2 FQNEAQ (reference sequence).

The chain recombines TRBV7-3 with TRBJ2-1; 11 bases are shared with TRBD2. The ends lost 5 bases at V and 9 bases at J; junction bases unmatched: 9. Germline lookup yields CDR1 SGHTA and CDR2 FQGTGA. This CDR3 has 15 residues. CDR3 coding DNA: TGTGCCAGCAGCCCCTCCCTGACTAGCGGGACTGAGCAGTTCTTC. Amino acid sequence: CASSPSLTSGTEQFF.

Written as DNA, the CDR3 is TGTGCCAGCCAGGGGGCTACGCGTTCCTACAATGAGCAGTTCTTC. Protein product: CASQGATRSYNEQFF. The chain employs TRBV27 and TRBJ2-1; 8 nucleotides align to TRBD1. V was pared by 8 bases and J by 1 base, with 7 bases of the junction left unmatched. This CDR3 contains 15 residues. The germline V gene has CDR1 MNHEY and CDR2 SMNVEV (reference sequence).

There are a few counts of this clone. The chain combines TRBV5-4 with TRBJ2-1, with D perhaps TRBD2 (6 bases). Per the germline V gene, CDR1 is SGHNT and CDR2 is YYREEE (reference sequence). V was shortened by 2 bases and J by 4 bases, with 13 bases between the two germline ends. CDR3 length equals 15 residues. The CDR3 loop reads CASSFGQGGYNEQFF. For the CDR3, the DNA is TGTGCCAGCAGCTTCGGGCAGGGAGGTTACAATGAGCAGTTCTTC.

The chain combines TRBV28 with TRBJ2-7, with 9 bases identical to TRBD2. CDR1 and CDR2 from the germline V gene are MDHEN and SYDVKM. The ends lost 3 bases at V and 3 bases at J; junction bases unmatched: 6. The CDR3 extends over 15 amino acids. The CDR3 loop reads CASSLGGTSLYEQYF. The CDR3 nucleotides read TGTGCCAGCAGTTTGGGCGGGACTAGCCTCTACGAGCAGTACTTC.

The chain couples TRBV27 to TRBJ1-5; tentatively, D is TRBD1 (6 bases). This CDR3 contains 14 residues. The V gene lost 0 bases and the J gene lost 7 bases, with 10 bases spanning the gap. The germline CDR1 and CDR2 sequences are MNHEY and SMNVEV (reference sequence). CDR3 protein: CASSLSGAGQPQHF. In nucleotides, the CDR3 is TGTGCCAGCAGTTTATCGGGGGCTGGCCAGCCCCAGCATTTT.

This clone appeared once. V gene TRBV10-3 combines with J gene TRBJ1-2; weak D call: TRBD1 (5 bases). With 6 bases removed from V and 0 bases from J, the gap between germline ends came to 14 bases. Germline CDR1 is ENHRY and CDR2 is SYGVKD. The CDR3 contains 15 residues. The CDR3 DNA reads TGTGCCATCAGCCCAGACAGTCTATCTAACTATGGCTACACCTTC. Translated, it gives CAISPDSLSNYGYTF.

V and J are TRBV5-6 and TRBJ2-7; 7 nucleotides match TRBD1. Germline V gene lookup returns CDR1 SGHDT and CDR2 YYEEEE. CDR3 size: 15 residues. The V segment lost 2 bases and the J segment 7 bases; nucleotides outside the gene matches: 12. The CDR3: CASSFRGSPPTEQYF. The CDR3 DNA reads TGTGCCAGCAGCTTCAGGGGGTCCCCTCCTACGGAGCAGTACTTC.

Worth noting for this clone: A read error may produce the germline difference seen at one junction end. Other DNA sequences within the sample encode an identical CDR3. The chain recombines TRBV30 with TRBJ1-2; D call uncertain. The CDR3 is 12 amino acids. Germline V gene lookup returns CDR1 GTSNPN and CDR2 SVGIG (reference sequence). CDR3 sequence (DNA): TGCGCCGCGGATGGAACCAACTATGGCTACACCTTC. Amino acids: CAADGTNYGYTF.

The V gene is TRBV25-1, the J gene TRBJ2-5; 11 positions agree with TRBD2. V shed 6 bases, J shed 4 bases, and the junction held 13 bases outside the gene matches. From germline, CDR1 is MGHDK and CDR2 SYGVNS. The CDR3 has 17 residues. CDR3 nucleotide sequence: TGTGCCAGCAGGGGGGGGGAGGTAGCGGGAGGGCGAGAGACCCAGTACTTC. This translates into CASRGGEVAGGRETQYF.

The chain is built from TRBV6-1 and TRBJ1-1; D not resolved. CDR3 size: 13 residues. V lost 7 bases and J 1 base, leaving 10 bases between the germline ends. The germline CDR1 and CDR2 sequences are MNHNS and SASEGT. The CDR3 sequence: CASTLSGNTEAFF. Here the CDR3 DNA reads TGTGCCAGCACTCTCTCAGGGAACACTGAAGCTTTCTTT.

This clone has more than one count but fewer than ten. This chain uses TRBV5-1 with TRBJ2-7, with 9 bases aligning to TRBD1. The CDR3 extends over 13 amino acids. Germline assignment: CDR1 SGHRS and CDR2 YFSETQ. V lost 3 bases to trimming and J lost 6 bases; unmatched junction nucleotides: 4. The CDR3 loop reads CASSWGQGAEQYF. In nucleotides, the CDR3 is TGCGCCAGCAGCTGGGGACAGGGAGCCGAGCAGTACTTC.